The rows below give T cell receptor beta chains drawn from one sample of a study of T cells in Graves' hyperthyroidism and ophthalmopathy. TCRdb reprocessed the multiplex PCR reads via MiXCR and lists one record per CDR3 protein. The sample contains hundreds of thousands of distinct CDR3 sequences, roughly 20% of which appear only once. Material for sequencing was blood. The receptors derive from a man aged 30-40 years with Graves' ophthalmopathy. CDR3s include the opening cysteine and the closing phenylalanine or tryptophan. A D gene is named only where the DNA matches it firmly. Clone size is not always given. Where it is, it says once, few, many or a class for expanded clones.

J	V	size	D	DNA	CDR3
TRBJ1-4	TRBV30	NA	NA	TGTGCCTGGAGGCCGCCCCCAACTAATGAAAAACTGTTTTTT	CAWRPPPTNEKLFF
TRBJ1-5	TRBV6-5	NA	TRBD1	TGTGCCAGCAGTTACTCGGGGACAGGGTCCCAGCCCCAGCATTTT	CASSYSGTGSQPQHF
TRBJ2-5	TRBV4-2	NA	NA	TGTGCCAGCAGCCAAGAGATTGTGGAAGAGACCCAGTACTTC	CASSQEIVEETQYF
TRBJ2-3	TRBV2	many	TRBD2	TGTGCCAGCAGTGTTGCAGCGGGGAGCACAGATACGCAGTATTTT	CASSVAAGSTDTQYF
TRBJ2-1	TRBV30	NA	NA	TGTGCCTGGAGTCCCAACCCTGCCGGCCAGCAGTTCTTC	CAWSPNPAGQQFF
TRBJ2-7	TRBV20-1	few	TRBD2	TGCAGTGCTTTGTCTAGCGGGAAAAATTCCTACGAGCAGTACTTC	CSALSSGKNSYEQYF
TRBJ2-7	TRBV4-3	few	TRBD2	TGCGCCAGCAGCCAGTCGACTAGCGGGGCTAACTACGAGCAGTACTTC	CASSQSTSGANYEQYF
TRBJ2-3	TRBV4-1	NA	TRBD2	TGCGCCAGCAGCCAAGGAGGGATCGCGGGAGCACGTGATACGCAGTATTTT	CASSQGGIAGARDTQYF
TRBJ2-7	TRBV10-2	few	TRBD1	TGCGCCACATGGCAGGGACAGGGTCCGCACGAGCAGTACTTC	CATWQGQGPHEQYF
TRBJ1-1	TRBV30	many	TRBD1	TGTGCCTGGCGTTTCGCAGGGGGCGTCACTGAAGCTTTCTTT	CAWRFAGGVTEAFF
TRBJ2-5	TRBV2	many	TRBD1	TGTGCCAGCACTATTAGGGGGCCCCAGTACTTC	CASTIRGPQYF
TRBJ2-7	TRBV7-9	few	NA	TGTGCCAGCAGCTCTGGCTGGGAGGCAAACTACGAGCAGTACTTC	CASSSGWEANYEQYF
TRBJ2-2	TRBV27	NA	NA	TGTGCCGGCCGACCAGCCGCCGGCGGGGAGCTGTTTTTT	CAGRPAAGGELFF
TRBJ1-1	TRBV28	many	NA	TGTGCCAGCAGTTTACTTAGGGTCACTGAAGCTTTCTTT	CASSLLRVTEAFF
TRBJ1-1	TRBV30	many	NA	TGTGCCTGGAGACCCATGGCGGGGGGAACGAACACTGAAGCTTTCTTT	CAWRPMAGGTNTEAFF
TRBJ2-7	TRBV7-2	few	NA	TGTGCCAGCAGCTTAGAAGGGGCCCCATCGCCGTACTTC	CASSLEGAPSPYF
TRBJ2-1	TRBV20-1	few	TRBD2	TGCAGTGCCGTTGGACTAGCGGGGCATGAGCAGTTCTTC	CSAVGLAGHEQFF
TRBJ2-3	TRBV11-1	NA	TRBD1	TGTGCCAGCAGGATGACTGGGGCAGGGGGAGATACGCAGTATTTT	CASRMTGAGGDTQYF
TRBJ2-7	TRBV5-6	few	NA	TGTGCCAGCAGCTCGTCACTCCGGGACAACTACGAGCAGTACTTC	CASSSSLRDNYEQYF
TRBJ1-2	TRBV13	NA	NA	TGTGCCAGCAGCCGGGGACGAGGCTATGGCTACACCTTC	CASSRGRGYGYTF
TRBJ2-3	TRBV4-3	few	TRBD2	TGCGCCAGCAGCCAAGATGCCTCCCCCCCGGGGGGATTTACAGATACGCAGTATTTT	CASSQDASPPGGFTDTQYF
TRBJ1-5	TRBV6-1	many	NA	TGTGCCAGCAGTGAGTGGGGGAGTCAGCCCCAGCATTTT	CASSEWGSQPQHF
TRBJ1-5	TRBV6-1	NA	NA	TGTGCCAGCAGTGCAACAGGTGCCCAGCCCCAGCATTTT	CASSATGAQPQHF
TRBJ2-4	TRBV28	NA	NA	TGTGCCAGCAGTTTTGAGACGGGGGCCAAAAACATTCAGTACTTC	CASSFETGAKNIQYF
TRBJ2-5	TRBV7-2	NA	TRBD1	TGTGCCAGCAGCACCGGACAGGGCTACCAAGAGACCCAGTACTTC	CASSTGQGYQETQYF
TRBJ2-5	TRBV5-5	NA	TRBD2	TGTGCCAGCAGCTGGACTAGCAGGGAGACCCAGTACTTC	CASSWTSRETQYF
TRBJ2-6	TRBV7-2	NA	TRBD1	TGTGCCAGCAACTTAACAGGGGCTGGGGCCAACGTCCTGACTTTC	CASNLTGAGANVLTF
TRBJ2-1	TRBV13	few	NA	TGTGCCAGCAGCTTAGGCCCCGGGACAAATAATGAGCAGTTCTTC	CASSLGPGTNNEQFF
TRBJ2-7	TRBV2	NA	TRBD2	TGTGCCAGCGCTAGCGGGAGATCCTACGAGCAGTACTTC	CASASGRSYEQYF
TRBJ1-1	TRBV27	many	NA	TGTGCCAGCAGTTTCGGGACACCAGACACTGAAGCTTTCTTT	CASSFGTPDTEAFF
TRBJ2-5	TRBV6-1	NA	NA	TGTGCCAGCAACGCACTAGGGGGGGCGGAGACCCAGTACTTC	CASNALGGAETQYF
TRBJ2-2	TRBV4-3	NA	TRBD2	TGCGCCAGCAGCCAAGCTAGCGGGAGGGCCTTAGGGGAGCTGTTTTTT	CASSQASGRALGELFF
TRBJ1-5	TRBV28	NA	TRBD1	TGTGCCAGCAGTAAAAGAGGGACAGGGGGCAGACAGCCCCGGCATTTT	CASSKRGTGGRQPRHF
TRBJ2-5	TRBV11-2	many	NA	TGTGCCAGCAGCTCGTGGGGGTTGGAGACCCAGTACTTC	CASSSWGLETQYF
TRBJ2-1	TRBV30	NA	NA	TGTGCCTGGAGTGAGGGGGAAGAGCAGTTCTTC	CAWSEGEEQFF
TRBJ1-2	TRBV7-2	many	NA	TGTGCCAGCAGCGCAGACAGCTCCCGTAACTATGGCTACACCTTC	CASSADSSRNYGYTF
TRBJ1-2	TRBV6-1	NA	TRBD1	TGTGCCAGCAGGGACAGGGGAGGGTATGGCTACACCTTC	CASRDRGGYGYTF
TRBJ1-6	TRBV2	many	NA	TGTGCCAGCCTCGGGGGGGATTCACCCCTCCACTTT	CASLGGDSPLHF
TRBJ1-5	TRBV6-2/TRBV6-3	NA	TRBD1	TGTGCCAGCAGTTACAACGGTGGACAGGAGATTAGCAATCAGCCCCAGCATTTT	CASSYNGGQEISNQPQHF
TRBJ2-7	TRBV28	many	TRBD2	TGTGCCAGCAGTTTCCACACTAGCGCCGAGCAGTACTTC	CASSFHTSAEQYF
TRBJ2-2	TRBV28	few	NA	TGTGCCATCACCGGGGTTTTGAACACCGGGGAGCTGTTTTTT	CAITGVLNTGELFF
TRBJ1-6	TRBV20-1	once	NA	TGCAGTGCTAGACCCCATCCTTTTCGGAGTAATTCACCCCTCCACTTT	CSARPHPFRSNSPLHF
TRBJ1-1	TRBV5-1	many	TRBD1	TGCGCCAGCAGCGAGACAGGGGTCACTGAAGCTTTCTTT	CASSETGVTEAFF
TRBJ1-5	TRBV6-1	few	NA	TGTGCCAGCACCGAGGCCGTTAATAGCAATCAGCCCCAGCATTTT	CASTEAVNSNQPQHF
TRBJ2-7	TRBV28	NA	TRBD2	TGTGCCAGTCGGGGGGGGGAAAGCTCCTACGAGCAGTACTTC	CASRGGESSYEQYF
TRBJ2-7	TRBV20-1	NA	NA	TGCAGTGCTAGAGATCCGACAGGCAGCAACGAGCAGTACTTC	CSARDPTGSNEQYF
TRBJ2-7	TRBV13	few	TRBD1	TGTGCCAGCAGCTTAAGTGGACAGGTTGAAAGGAATTACGAGCAGTACTTC	CASSLSGQVERNYEQYF